The 25 T cell receptor beta chains given below trace back to one sample, sequenced in a study of T cells in Graves' hyperthyroidism and ophthalmopathy (dated by TCRdb to about 2019). Library method: multiplex PCR. The run used an Illumina HiSeq 2000. The TCR beta CDR3 regions were amplified from RNA transcripts. For the first round of RT-PCR on the TCR CDR3, the HTBI primer set was used together with the Qiagen OneStep RT-PCR kit. Through fastp at Q25 and MiXCR, TCRdb rebuilt clones from the public reads, retaining in-frame beta chains. For every CDR3 protein sequence, its rows merge into one entry that carries the most common genes and DNA. The sample data list some 720,000 distinct CDR3 sequences, and about 17% of these were observed just once. Clones ranked in the top ten supply under 8.5% of the sample. Specimen: blood. These receptors came from a man in his late teens or twenties with Graves' hyperthyroidism.

This chain joins TRBV27 and TRBJ2-7, with TRBD1 identical over 8 bases. The CDR3 runs 13 residues. The J segment lost 0 bases and the V segment lost 9 bases, leaving 4 bases of the junction unmatched. Per germline, CDR1 MNHEY and CDR2 SMNVEV (reference sequence). The chain's CDR3 is CASWTGSSYEQYF. CDR3 DNA sequence: TGTGCCAGTTGGACAGGGAGCTCCTACGAGCAGTACTTC.

The table lists this clonotype with a few counts. V gene TRBV20-1 combines with J gene TRBJ2-2; 8 bases are a match to TRBD1. The trim removed 6 bases at V and 0 bases at J, leaving 3 bases unmatched. This CDR3 spans 14 amino acids. Germline V lookup: CDR1 DFQATT, CDR2 SNEGSKA (reference sequence). This CDR3 is CSAEGQANTGELFF. The CDR3 DNA follows: TGCAGTGCAGAGGGACAGGCGAACACCGGGGAGCTGTTTTTT.

About this clonotype itself: A read error may explain this, as a much larger clone is one base away. The V call is TRBV20-1, the J call TRBJ2-7; possible D gene TRBD1, 5 bases. The DNA matches TRBJ2-1 better at its end, which makes the J call doubtful. CDR1 and CDR2 (germline): DFQATT, SNEGSKA (reference sequence). The CDR3 is 13 amino acids. In DNA, the CDR3 is TGCACCGCTATGCCCCTAGGGGCCTACGAGCAGTTCTTC. Protein sequence: CTAMPLGAYEQFF.

In its sample, this clonotype was seen many times. The V and J genes are TRBV2 and TRBJ2-7; TRBD2 aligns across 9 bases. Germline V CDR1 and CDR2: SNHLY, FYNNEI. The CDR3 consists of 14 residues. V lost 6 bases to trimming and J lost 4 bases; unmatched junction nucleotides: 7. The CDR3 spells CASSDPSGIYEQYF. The CDR3 DNA sequence: TGTGCCAGCAGCGACCCTAGCGGGATTTACGAGCAGTACTTC.

This clonotype came up many times. The genes are TRBV12-3 or TRBV12-4 and TRBJ2-6; D possibly matches TRBD1 or TRBD2 (6 bases each). The ends were cut back, 3 bases at V and 2 bases at J, with 23 bases in the middle. The CDR3 consists of 20 residues. CDR3 sequence (DNA): TGTGCCAGCAGTTTTGCAATTGGGGGGCGCTTCCCCCCTGGGGCCAACGTCCTGACTTTC. Translation gives CASSFAIGGRFPPGANVLTF.

This clonotype was counted a few times. The chain combines TRBV19 with TRBJ2-1, with 9 positions matching TRBD1. V lost 3 bases, J lost 8 bases, and 8 bases stayed unmatched. The CDR3 sequence is 15 residues long. Germline lookup yields CDR1 LNHDA and CDR2 SQIVND (reference sequence). The CDR3 is CASSIMGQGGDEQFF. Written as DNA, the CDR3 is TGTGCCAGTAGTATTATGGGACAGGGAGGGGATGAGCAGTTCTTC.

CDR3 region: CAGGGPGQGGNGYTF. CDR3 nucleotides: TGTGCCGGGGGGGGGCCCGGACAGGGCGGCAATGGCTACACCTTC. V and J are TRBV6-1 and TRBJ1-2; 8 nucleotides agree with TRBD1. J was trimmed by 6 bases and V by 11 bases; bases with no gene match: 17. Germline V gene sequence: CDR1 MNHNS, CDR2 SASEGT. This CDR3 contains 15 residues.

This clonotype has a count of ten or more. This rearrangement joins TRBV28 to TRBJ2-3; D is ambiguous. Germline V gene sequence: CDR1 MDHEN, CDR2 SYDVKM. The CDR3 length is 14 residues. The CDR3, as DNA: TGTGCTTCCCGCGGAAGCCATAGCACAGATACGCAGTATTTT. It translates to CASRGSHSTDTQYF.

The rearrangement uses TRBV5-6 and TRBJ2-2, with 7 nucleotides matching TRBD2. The CDR3 consists of 16 residues. Germline V gene sequence: CDR1 SGHDT, CDR2 YYEEEE. The junction had 10 bases not matched to a gene; V was cut back by 1 base and J by 7 bases. The CDR3 loop reads CASSLISGMAGGELFF. CDR3 in DNA: TGTGCCAGCAGCTTGATCAGCGGGATGGCTGGCGGGGAGCTGTTTTTT.

The table lists this clonotype with many counts. J is TRBJ2-3 and V is TRBV20-1; no firm D call. Trimming stripped 6 bases from V and 4 bases from J, with 11 bases between. The CDR3 contains 12 residues. Per germline, CDR1 DFQATT and CDR2 SNEGSKA (reference sequence). For the CDR3, the DNA is TGCAGTGCCCCTCCAACCTCAGATACGCAGTATTTT. Amino acids: CSAPPTSDTQYF.

This clonotype was counted only a few times. The rearrangement joins TRBV12-3 or TRBV12-4 to TRBJ2-3; possible D gene TRBD2, 5 bases. This CDR3 is built from 15 residues. The V and J ends lost 6 bases and 0 bases respectively, with 13 bases between them. The CDR3 sequence is CASSSRGPSTDTQYF. The CDR3 DNA follows: TGTGCCAGCAGCTCCCGAGGGCCTAGCACAGATACGCAGTATTTT.

This clonotype has at least ten counts. The chain combines TRBV28 with TRBJ2-1, with 7 bases lining up with TRBD2. CDR1 and CDR2 (germline): MDHEN, SYDVKM. The CDR3 length is 14 residues. J lost 5 bases, V lost 5 bases, and 6 bases had no gene match. The CDR3 DNA is TGTGCCAGCAGTCAGCGGGGATCCCACAATGAGCAGTTCTTC. Encoded protein: CASSQRGSHNEQFF.

The gene calls are TRBV12-3 or TRBV12-4 and TRBJ2-6; TRBD2 matches at 11 bases. V dropped 6 bases and J dropped 1; count of bases not matched to a gene: 11. This CDR3 contains 19 residues. The CDR3 loop is CASRYSGRELGSGANVLTF. CDR3 nucleotide sequence: TGTGCCAGCAGATATAGCGGGAGGGAGTTAGGGTCTGGGGCCAACGTCCTGACTTTC.

Ten or more counts support this clonotype. The chain joins TRBV28 to TRBJ1-2, with D hard to call. The CDR3 length is 15 residues. Trimming stripped 6 bases from V and 2 bases from J, with 16 bases between. The V gene's germline CDR1 is MDHEN and CDR2 SYDVKM. The DNA of the CDR3 is TGTGCCAGCAGCTCTGAGTTCAAGGGCAACTATGGCTACACCTTC. It translates to CASSSEFKGNYGYTF.

The chain uses TRBV19 and TRBJ1-5, with TRBD1 as a possible D gene (6 bases). The germline V gene encodes CDR1 LNHDA and CDR2 SQIVND (reference sequence). With 8 bases removed from V and 1 base from J, the gap between germline ends came to 12 bases. This CDR3 spans 14 amino acids. The CDR3 loop is CASGGGVSNQPQHF. DNA of the CDR3: TGTGCCAGTGGAGGGGGTGTAAGCAATCAGCCCCAGCATTTT.

This clonotype showed up many times. The chain uses TRBV7-2 and TRBJ1-1; no firm D call. The V end was cut by 7 bases, the J end by 4 bases, with 16 bases between. Germline V gives CDR1 SGHTA, CDR2 FQGNSA. The CDR3 is 14 amino acids. In nucleotides, the CDR3 is TGTGCCAGCACCGCAACACAATGGAGCACTGAAGCTTTCTTT. This sequence encodes CASTATQWSTEAFF. Together with reference TRBV7-2 and TRBJ1-1, the CDR3 gives the full variable domain: GAGVSQSPSNKVTEKGKDVELRCDPISGHTALYWYRQSLGQGLEFLIYFQGNSAPDKSGLPSDRFSAERTGGSVSTLTIQRTQQEDSAVYLCASTATQWSTEAFFGQGTRLTVV.

This clonotype appeared a few times. The chain uses TRBV29-1 and TRBJ2-1; weak D call: TRBD1 (6 bases). This CDR3 is 11 amino acids long. Trimming shortened V by 4 bases and J by 7 bases, and 8 bases separated the two germline ends. Germline loops: CDR1 SQVTM, CDR2 ANQGSEA. CDR3 bases: TGCAGCGTTGTAAGGGGGAATGAGCAGTTCTTC. It specifies CSVVRGNEQFF.

In this sample, this clonotype turned up a few times. This chain uses TRBV7-9 with TRBJ2-1; 8 positions match TRBD1. Germline V gene sequence: CDR1 SEHNR, CDR2 FQNEAQ (reference sequence). The CDR3 has 13 amino acids. V was clipped by 5 bases and J by 10 bases; unmatched bases: 7. CDR3 sequence reads: CASSPGQGAEQFF. CDR3 bases: TGTGCCAGCAGCCCTGGACAGGGAGCCGAGCAGTTCTTC.

At least ten counts were recorded for this clonotype. The gene calls are TRBV7-2 and TRBJ2-3, with D possibly matching TRBD1 (6 bases). The V and J ends lost 5 bases and 4 bases respectively, with 19 bases between them. This CDR3 has 16 amino acids. CDR1 is SGHTA, CDR2 FQGNSA, per germline. The CDR3 spells CASSPRTDLPPDTQYF. For the CDR3, the DNA is TGTGCCAGCAGCCCCAGGACAGACTTGCCCCCAGATACGCAGTATTTT.

Only a few counts were recorded for this clonotype. This chain joins TRBV10-2 and TRBJ2-2; 9 positions match TRBD2. J gave up 4 bases and V 4 bases, and 1 base lay outside the gene matches. Looked up from germline, CDR1 is WSHSY and CDR2 is SAAADI. CDR3 size: 14 residues. As DNA, the CDR3 is TGCGCCAGCAGTGGCGGGAGGGCCACCGGGGAGCTGTTTTTT. It is translated as CASSGGRATGELFF.

The V gene is TRBV6-1, the J gene TRBJ1-5; D not certain. CDR1 and CDR2 from the germline V gene are MNHNS and SASEGT. V lost 7 bases, J lost 5 bases, and 12 bases lay in between. The CDR3 totals 13 residues. The CDR3 protein is CASTKDSYQPQHF. CDR3 coding DNA: TGTGCCAGCACTAAAGACTCTTATCAGCCCCAGCATTTT.

As regards this clonotype: The CDR3 end shows no conserved phenylalanine or tryptophan, and so a read error is likely. The chain uses TRBV20-1 and TRBJ2-2, with 7 bases fitting TRBD2. V lost 6 bases to trimming and J lost 5 bases; unmatched junction nucleotides: 6. The CDR3 extends over 13 amino acids. Germline V gene data show CDR1 as DFQATT and CDR2 as SNEGSKA (reference sequence). This CDR3 is CSAGDYRTGELFL. CDR3 bases: TGCAGTGCGGGGGACTATCGAACCGGGGAGCTGTTTCTT.

This clonotype appeared a few times. The chain couples TRBV7-9 to TRBJ1-4; no firm D call. The CDR3 sequence is 13 residues long. The V gene's germline CDR1 is SEHNR and CDR2 FQNEAQ (reference sequence). The V end was cut by 4 bases, the J end by 8 bases, with 11 bases between. DNA for the CDR3: TGTGCCAGCAGCTCTCCCGCGAACGAAAAACTGTTTTTT. As protein: CASSSPANEKLFF.

This clonotype was counted ten times or more. V and J are TRBV7-2 and TRBJ2-4; D is perhaps TRBD2 (5 bases). V was clipped by 5 bases and J by 8 bases, with 19 bases between them. From germline, CDR1 is SGHTA and CDR2 FQGNSA. The CDR3 consists of 15 residues. Here the CDR3 reads CASSRDGLIGDIQYF. In DNA, the CDR3 is TGTGCCAGCAGCAGGGATGGACTCATTGGGGACATTCAGTACTTC.

This clonotype was observed at least ten times. The chain uses TRBV7-9 and TRBJ2-7; D not certain. V was shortened by 4 bases and J by 0 bases, with 10 bases between the two germline ends. CDR1 is SEHNR and CDR2 is FQNEAQ in the germline V gene (reference sequence). This CDR3 comprises 14 residues. CDR3 sequence: CASSYGPSSYEQYF. CDR3 DNA: TGTGCCAGCAGCTACGGACCGAGCTCCTACGAGCAGTACTTC.